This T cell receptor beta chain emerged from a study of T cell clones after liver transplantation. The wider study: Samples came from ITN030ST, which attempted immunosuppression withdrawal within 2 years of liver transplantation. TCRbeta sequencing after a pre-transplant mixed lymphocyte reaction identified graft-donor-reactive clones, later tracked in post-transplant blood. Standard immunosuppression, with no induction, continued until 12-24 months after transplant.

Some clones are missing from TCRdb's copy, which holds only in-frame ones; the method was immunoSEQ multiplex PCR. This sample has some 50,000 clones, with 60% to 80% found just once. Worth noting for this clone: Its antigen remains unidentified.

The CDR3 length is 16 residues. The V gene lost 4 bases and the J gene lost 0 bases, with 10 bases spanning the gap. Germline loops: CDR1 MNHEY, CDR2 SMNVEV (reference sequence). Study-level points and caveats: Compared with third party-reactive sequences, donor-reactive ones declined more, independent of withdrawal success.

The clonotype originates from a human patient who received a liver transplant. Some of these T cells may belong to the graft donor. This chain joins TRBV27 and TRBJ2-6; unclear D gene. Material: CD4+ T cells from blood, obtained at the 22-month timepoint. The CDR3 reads CASSSVRGSGANVLTF. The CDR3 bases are TGTGCCAGCAGTTCCGTCCGTGGCTCTGGGGCCAACGTCCTGACTTTC.